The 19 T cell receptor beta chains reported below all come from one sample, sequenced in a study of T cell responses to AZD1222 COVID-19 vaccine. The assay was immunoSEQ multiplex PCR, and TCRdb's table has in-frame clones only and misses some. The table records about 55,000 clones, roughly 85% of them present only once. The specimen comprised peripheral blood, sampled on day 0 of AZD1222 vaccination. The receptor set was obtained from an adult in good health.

For the CDR3, the DNA is TGTGCCAGCAGTGAAGCGTTTGGGGGGGAGGACACCATATATTTT. Translated, it gives CASSEAFGGEDTIYF. The chain uses TRBV6-1 and TRBJ1-3; D perhaps matches TRBD1 (5 bases). Germline-derived CDR1 and CDR2 are MNHNS and SASEGT. V was pared by 0 bases and J by 8 bases, with 14 bases between. This CDR3 has 15 residues.

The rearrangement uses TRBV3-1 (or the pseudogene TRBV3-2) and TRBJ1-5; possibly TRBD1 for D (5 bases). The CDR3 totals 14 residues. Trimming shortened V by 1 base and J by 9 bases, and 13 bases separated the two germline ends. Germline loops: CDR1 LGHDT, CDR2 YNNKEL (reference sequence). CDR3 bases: TGTGCCAGCAGCCAAGGACAGACTGGGGGGCCCCAGCATTTT. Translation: CASSQGQTGGPQHF.

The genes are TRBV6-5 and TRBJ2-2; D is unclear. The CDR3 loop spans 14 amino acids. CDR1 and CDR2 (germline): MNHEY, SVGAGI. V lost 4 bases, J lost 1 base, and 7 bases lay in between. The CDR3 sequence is CASSSALNTGELFF. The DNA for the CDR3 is TGTGCCAGCAGTTCGGCATTGAACACCGGGGAGCTGTTTTTT.

The CDR3 loop is CASSLTGYENNEQFF. The CDR3 nucleotides are TGTGCCAGCAGCTTAACAGGGTACGAGAACAATGAGCAGTTCTTC. The rearrangement uses TRBV7-2 and TRBJ2-1, with D tentatively TRBD1 (6 bases). The germline V gene encodes CDR1 SGHTA and CDR2 FQGNSA. This CDR3 comprises 15 residues. Trimming left V 2 bases short and J 5 bases short, with 13 bases between. Filled out from reference TRBV7-2 and TRBJ2-1, the complete variable domain reads GAGVSQSPSNKVTEKGKDVELRCDPISGHTALYWYRQSLGQGLEFLIYFQGNSAPDKSGLPSDRFSAERTGGSVSTLTIQRTQQEDSAVYLCASSLTGYENNEQFFGPGTRLTVL.

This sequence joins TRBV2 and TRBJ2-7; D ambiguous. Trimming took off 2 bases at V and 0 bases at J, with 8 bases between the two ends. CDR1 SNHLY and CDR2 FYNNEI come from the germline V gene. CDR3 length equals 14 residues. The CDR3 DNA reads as TGTGCCAGCAGTGAACAGGCGAGCTCCTACGAGCAGTACTTC. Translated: CASSEQASSYEQYF.

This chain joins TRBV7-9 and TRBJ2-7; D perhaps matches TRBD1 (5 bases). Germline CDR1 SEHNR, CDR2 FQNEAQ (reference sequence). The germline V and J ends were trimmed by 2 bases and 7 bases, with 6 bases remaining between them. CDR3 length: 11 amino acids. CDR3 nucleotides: TGTGCCAGCAGCTTATCAGGGGAGCAGTACTTC. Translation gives CASSLSGEQYF.

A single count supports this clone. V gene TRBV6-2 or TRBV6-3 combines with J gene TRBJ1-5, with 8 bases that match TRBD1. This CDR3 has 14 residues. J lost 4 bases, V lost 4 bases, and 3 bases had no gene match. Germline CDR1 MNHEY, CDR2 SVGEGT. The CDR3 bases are TGTGCCAGCAGTTCTGGACAGGGTAATCAGCCCCAGCATTTT. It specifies CASSSGQGNQPQHF.

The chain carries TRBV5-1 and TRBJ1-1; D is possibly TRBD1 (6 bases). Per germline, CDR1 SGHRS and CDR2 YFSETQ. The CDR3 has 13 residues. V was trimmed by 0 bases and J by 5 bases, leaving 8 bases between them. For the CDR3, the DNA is TGCGCCAGCAGCTTGGCCGGGACAACTGAAGCTTTCTTT. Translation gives CASSLAGTTEAFF.

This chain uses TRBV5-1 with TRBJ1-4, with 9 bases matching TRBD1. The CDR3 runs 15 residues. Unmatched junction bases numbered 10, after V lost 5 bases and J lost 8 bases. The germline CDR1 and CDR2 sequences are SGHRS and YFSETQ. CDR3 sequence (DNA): TGCGCCAGCAGTGTGACCGGGACAGGGAGGGAAAAACTGTTTTTT. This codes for CASSVTGTGREKLFF.

CDR3 DNA sequence: TGTGCCAGTAGTAGCTGGGACTACTCTGATCGGCAGTACTTC. Translation gives CASSSWDYSDRQYF. The chain joins TRBV19 to TRBJ2-7; 7 bases line up with TRBD2. Germline V lookup: CDR1 LNHDA, CDR2 SQIVND (reference sequence). This CDR3 is built from 14 residues. With 4 bases clipped from V and 9 bases from J, the junction kept 12 bases outside the gene matches.

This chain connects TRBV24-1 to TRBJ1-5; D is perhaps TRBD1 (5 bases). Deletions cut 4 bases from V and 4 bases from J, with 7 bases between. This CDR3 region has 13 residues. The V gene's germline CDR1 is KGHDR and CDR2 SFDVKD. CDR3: CATSDRANQPQHF. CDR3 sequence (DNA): TGTGCCACCAGTGACAGGGCAAATCAGCCCCAGCATTTT.

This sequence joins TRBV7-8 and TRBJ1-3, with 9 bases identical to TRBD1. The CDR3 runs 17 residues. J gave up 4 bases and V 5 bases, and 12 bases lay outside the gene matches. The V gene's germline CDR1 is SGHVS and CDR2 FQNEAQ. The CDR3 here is CASSGGTGSSAGNTIYF. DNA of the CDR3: TGTGCCAGCAGCGGTGGGACAGGGTCTTCGGCAGGAAACACCATATATTTT.

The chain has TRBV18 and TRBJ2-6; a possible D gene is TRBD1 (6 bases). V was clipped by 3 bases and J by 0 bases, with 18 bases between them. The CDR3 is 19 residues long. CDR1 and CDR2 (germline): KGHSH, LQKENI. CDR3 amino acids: CASSPQVGGRSSGANVLTF. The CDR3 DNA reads TGTGCCAGCTCACCTCAAGTAGGGGGTAGGAGCTCTGGGGCCAACGTCCTGACTTTC.

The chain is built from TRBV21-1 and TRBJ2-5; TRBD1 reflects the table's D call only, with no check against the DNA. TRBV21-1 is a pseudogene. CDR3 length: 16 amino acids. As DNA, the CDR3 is TGTGCCAGCAGCGTACAACCGGGACATCTAGGGGAGACCCAGTACTTC. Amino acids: CASSVQPGHLGETQYF.

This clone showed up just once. The CDR3 loop reads CASSRVPGSAYEQYF. Here the CDR3 DNA reads TGTGCCAGCAGTCGGGTCCCGGGTTCCGCCTACGAGCAGTACTTC. The V and J genes are TRBV2 and TRBJ2-7; D not certain. The V and J ends lost 5 bases and 2 bases respectively, with 16 bases between them. Germline V gene lookup returns CDR1 SNHLY and CDR2 FYNNEI. The CDR3 has 15 residues.

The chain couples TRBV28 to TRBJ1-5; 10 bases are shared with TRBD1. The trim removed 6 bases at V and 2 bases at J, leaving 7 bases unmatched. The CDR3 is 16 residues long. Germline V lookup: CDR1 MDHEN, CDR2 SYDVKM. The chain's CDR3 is CASRYRDRGGNQPQHF. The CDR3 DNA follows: TGTGCCAGCAGATACCGGGACAGGGGAGGCAATCAGCCCCAGCATTTT. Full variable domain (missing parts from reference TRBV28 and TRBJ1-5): DVKVTQSSRYLVKRTGEKVFLECVQDMDHENMFWYRQDPGLGLRLIYFSYDVKMKEKGDIPEGYSVSREKKERFSLILESASTNQTSMYLCASRYRDRGGNQPQHFGDGTRLSIL.

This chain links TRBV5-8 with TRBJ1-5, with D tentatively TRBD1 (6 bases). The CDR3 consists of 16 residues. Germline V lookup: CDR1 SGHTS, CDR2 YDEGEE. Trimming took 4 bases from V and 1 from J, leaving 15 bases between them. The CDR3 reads CASSLTAGHSNQPQHF. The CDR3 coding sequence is TGTGCCAGCAGCCTTACTGCGGGACACAGCAATCAGCCCCAGCATTTT.

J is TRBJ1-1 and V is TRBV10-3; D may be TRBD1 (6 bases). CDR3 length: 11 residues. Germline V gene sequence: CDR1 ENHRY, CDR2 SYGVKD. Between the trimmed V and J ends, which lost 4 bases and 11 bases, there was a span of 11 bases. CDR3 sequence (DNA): TGTGCCATCAGTGGGGGGCCGGCGGCTTTCTTT. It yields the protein CAISGGPAAFF.

The CDR3 region is CASSLGGASYEQYF. The CDR3, as DNA: TGTGCCAGCAGCTTAGGGGGCGCCTCGTACGAGCAGTACTTC. The rearrangement joins TRBV7-9 to TRBJ2-7, with D perhaps matching TRBD1 (5 bases). In germline, CDR1 is SEHNR, CDR2 FQNEAQ (reference sequence). The length of the CDR3 is 14 residues. V was shortened by 1 base and J by 4 bases, with 11 bases between the two germline ends.